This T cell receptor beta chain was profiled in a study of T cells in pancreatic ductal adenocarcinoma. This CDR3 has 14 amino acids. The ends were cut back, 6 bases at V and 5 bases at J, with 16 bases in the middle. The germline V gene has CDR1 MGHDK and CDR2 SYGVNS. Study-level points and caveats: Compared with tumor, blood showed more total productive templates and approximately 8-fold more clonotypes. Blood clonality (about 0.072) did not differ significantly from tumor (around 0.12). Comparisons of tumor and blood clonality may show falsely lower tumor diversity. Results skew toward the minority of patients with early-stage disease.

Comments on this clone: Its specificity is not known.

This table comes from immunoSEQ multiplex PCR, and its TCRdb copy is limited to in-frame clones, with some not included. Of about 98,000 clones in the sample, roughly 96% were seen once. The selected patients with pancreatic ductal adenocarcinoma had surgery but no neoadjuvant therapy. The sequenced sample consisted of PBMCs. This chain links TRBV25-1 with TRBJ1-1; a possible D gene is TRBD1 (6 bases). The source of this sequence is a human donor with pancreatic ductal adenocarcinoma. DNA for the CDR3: TGTGCCAGCAGCCTGACAGGTGATAGGACTGAAGCTTTCTTT. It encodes CASSLTGDRTEAFF.